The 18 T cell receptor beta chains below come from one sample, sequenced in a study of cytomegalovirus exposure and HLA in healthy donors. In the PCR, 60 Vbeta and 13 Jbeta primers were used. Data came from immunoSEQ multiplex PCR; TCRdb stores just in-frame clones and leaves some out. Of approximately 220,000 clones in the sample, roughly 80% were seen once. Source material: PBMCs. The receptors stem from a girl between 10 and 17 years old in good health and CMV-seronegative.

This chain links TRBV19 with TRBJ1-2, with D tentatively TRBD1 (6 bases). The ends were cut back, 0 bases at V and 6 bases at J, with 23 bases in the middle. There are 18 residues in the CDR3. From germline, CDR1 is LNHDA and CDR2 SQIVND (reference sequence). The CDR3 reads CASSIEGHTGSLLDGYTF. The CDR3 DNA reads TGTGCCAGTAGTATAGAGGGCCATACAGGGTCCCTGTTGGATGGCTACACCTTC. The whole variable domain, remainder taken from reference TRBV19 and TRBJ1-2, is DGGITQSPKYLFRKEGQNVTLSCEQNLNHDAMYWYRQDPGQGLRLIYYSQIVNDFQKGDIAEGYSVSREKKESFPLTVTSAQKNPTAFYLCASSIEGHTGSLLDGYTFGSGTRLTVV.

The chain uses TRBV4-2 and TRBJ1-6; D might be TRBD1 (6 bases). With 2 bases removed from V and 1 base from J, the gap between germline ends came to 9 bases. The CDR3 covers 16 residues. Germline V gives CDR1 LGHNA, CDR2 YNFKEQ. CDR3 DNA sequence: TGTGCCAGCAGCCAACCAGGGGATTCCTATAATTCACCCCTCCACTTT. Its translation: CASSQPGDSYNSPLHF.

Here the CDR3 reads CASSLGQGKETQYF. The CDR3 nucleotides are TGTGCCAGCAGCTTAGGGCAGGGAAAAGAGACCCAGTACTTC. The V and J genes are TRBV13 and TRBJ2-5, with D possibly TRBD1 on 5 matching bases. The CDR3 runs 14 residues. Germline assignment: CDR1 PRHDT and CDR2 FYEKMQ (reference sequence). Deletions cut 0 bases from V and 3 bases from J, with 8 bases between. Drawing the rest from reference TRBV13 and TRBJ2-5, the complete variable domain is AAGVIQSPRHLIKEKRETATLKCYPIPRHDTVYWYQQGPGQDPQFLISFYEKMQSDKGSIPDRFSAQQFSDYHSELNMSSLELGDSALYFCASSLGQGKETQYFGPGTRLLVL.

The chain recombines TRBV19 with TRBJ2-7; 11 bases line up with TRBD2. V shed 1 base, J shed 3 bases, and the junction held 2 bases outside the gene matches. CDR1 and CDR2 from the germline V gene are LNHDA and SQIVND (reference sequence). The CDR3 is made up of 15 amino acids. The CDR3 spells CASSIVTSGSYEQYF. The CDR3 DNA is TGTGCCAGTAGTATAGTCACTAGCGGGAGCTACGAGCAGTACTTC.

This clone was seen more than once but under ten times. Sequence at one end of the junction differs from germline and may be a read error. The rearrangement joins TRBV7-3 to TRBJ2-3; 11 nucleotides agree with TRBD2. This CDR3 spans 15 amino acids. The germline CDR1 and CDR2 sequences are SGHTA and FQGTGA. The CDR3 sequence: CASSPTSGSFNTKYF. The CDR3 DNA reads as TGTGCCAGCAGCCCAACTAGCGGGAGCTTTAATACGAAGTATTTT.

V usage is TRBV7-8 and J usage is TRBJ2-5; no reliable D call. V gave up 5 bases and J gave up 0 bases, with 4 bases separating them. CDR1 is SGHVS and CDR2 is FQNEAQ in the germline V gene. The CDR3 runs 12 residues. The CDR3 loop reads CASSLNQETQYF. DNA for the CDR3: TGTGCCAGCAGCCTAAACCAAGAGACCCAGTACTTC.

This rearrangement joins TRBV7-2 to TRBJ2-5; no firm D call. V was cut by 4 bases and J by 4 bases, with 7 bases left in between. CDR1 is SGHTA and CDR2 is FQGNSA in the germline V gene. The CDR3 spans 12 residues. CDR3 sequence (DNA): TGTGCCAGCAGCTACGTGGCAGAGACCCAGTACTTC. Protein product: CASSYVAETQYF.

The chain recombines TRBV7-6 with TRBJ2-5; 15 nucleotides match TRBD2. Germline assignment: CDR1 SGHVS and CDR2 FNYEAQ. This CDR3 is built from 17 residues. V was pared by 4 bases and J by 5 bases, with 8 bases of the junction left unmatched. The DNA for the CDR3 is TGTGCCAGCAGCTCAGGACTAGCGGGGGGGATATCGGAGACCCAGTACTTC. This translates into CASSSGLAGGISETQYF.

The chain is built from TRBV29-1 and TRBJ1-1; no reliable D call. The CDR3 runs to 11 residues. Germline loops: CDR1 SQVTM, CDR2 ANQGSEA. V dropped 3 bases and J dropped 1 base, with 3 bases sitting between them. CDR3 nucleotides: TGCAGCGTTGAGCGGAACACTGAAGCTTTCTTT. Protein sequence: CSVERNTEAFF.

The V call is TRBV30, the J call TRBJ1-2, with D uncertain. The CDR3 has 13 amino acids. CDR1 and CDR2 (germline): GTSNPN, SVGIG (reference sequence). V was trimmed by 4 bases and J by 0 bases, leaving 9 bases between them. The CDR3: CAWKWRANYGYTF. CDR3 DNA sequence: TGTGCCTGGAAATGGAGAGCTAACTATGGCTACACCTTC.

The CDR3 region is CASSEGIPGTSGYTF. Written as DNA, the CDR3 is TGTGCCAGCAGTGAAGGAATCCCAGGAACAAGCGGCTACACCTTC. The V gene is TRBV2, the J gene TRBJ1-2; no firm D call. V lost 1 base and J lost 8, with 17 bases in between. CDR1 is SNHLY and CDR2 is FYNNEI in the germline V gene. CDR3 length: 15 amino acids.

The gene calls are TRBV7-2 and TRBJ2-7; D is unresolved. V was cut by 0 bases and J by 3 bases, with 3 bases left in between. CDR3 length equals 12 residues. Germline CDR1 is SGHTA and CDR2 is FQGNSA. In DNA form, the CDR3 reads TGTGCCAGCAGCTTAGCCCTCTACGAGCAGTACTTC. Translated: CASSLALYEQYF.

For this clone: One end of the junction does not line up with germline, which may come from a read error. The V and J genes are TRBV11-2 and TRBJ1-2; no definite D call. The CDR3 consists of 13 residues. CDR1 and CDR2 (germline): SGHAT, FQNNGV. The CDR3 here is CASSLSLVSMPGF. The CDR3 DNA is TGTGCCAGCAGCTTATCTCTCGTTTCGATGCCGGGCTTC.

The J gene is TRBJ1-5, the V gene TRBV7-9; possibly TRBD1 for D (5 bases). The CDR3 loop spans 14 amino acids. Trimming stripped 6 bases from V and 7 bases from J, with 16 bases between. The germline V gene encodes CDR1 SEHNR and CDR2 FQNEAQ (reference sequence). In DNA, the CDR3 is TGTGCCAGCAGTGACCAGGGCCTTAGCCAGCCCCAGCATTTT. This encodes CASSDQGLSQPQHF.

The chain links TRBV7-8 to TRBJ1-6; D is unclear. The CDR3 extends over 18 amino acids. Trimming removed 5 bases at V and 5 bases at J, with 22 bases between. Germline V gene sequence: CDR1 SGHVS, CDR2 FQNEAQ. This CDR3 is CASSPPPGLLRDNSPLHF. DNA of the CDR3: TGTGCCAGCAGCCCGCCGCCAGGACTTTTGAGGGATAATTCACCCCTCCACTTT.

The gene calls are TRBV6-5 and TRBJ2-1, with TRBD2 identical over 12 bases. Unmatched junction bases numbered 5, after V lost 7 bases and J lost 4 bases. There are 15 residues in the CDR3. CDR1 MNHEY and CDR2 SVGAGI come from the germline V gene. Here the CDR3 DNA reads TGTGCCAGCAAGGGGCTAGCGGGAGGGTACAATGAGCAGTTCTTC. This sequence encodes CASKGLAGGYNEQFF.

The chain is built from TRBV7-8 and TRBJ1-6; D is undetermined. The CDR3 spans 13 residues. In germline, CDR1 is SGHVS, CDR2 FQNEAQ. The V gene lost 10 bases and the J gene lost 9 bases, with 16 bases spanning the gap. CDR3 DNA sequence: TGTGCCACGGCGGGGTCGCTCTCTTCACCCCTCCACTTT. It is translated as CATAGSLSSPLHF.

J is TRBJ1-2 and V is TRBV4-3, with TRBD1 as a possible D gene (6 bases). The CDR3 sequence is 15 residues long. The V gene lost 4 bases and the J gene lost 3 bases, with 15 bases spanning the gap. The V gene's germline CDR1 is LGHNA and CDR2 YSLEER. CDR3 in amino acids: CASSLERGQYYGYTF. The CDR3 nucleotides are TGCGCCAGCAGCCTCGAGAGAGGACAGTACTATGGCTACACCTTC.